The rows below give T cell receptor beta chains drawn from one sample of a study of blood T cell repertoires in COVID-19. The data were produced by immunoSEQ multiplex PCR, yet TCRdb's version contains in-frame clones alone and is incomplete. The sample has 20,000 to 25,000 clones, about 89% seen once. Sequencing was carried out using peripheral blood. The source is a human donor in a cohort sampled during active COVID-19. CDR3s include the opening cysteine and the closing phenylalanine or tryptophan. D genes are given only for firm matches. Size is omitted from some rows. Given values are once, few, many or a class for expanded clones.

d_call j_call clone_size v_call cdr3_nt cdr3_aa
TRBD2 TRBJ2-1 . TRBV5-5 TGTGCCAGCAGCTTTATTAGTCTAGCGGGATCAAGTTCGCCCTACAATGAGCAGTTCTTC CASSFISLAGSSSPYNEQFF
TRBD1 TRBJ2-3 . TRBV5-1 TGCGCCAGCAGCCTCTCTCGACAGGGGGCTGTAGATACGCAGTATTTT CASSLSRQGAVDTQYF
TRBD2 TRBJ2-3 . TRBV19 TGTGCCAGTAGTCCACGGACTAGCGGCACAGATACGCAGTATTTT CASSPRTSGTDTQYF
. TRBJ2-7 . TRBV18 TGTGCCAGCTCACCTACAGGGATTGCCGACGAGCAGTACTTC CASSPTGIADEQYF
TRBD1 TRBJ2-7 . TRBV6-6 TGTGCCAGCATTCTATCCCGGGACAGGGCCTACGAGCAGTACTTC CASILSRDRAYEQYF
. TRBJ2-1 . TRBV27 TGTGCCAGCATCCGCGGCAGTCCCTACAATGAGCAGTTCTTC CASIRGSPYNEQFF
. TRBJ2-2 . TRBV19 TGTGCCAGTAGTATAAGGGGTATGGGGGAGCTGTTTTTT CASSIRGMGELFF
. TRBJ1-4 few TRBV28 TGTGCCAGCAGTTTATACCAGGGGATGGCTGAAAAACTGTTTTTT CASSLYQGMAEKLFF
. TRBJ1-3 . TRBV30 TGTGCCTGGACAGGGTCTGGAAACACCATATATTTT CAWTGSGNTIYF
TRBD2 TRBJ2-1 medium-sized TRBV10-1 TGCGCCAGCAGTGAGTCGGGAATAGAAGGACTAGCTCGGACCAACAATGAGCAGTTCTTC CASSESGIEGLARTNNEQFF
TRBD1 TRBJ1-1 . TRBV5-6 TGTGCCAGCAGCTTTTCGGGGACAGGGAAAGCTTTCTTT CASSFSGTGKAFF
TRBD2 TRBJ2-1 . TRBV7-2 TGTGCCAGCAGCCAACTAGCGGGGGGCGATGAGCAGTTCTTC CASSQLAGGDEQFF
TRBD2 TRBJ2-3 . TRBV9 TGTGCCAGCAGCTTGCGGAGGGAGGGGTACACAGATACGCAGTATTTT CASSLRREGYTDTQYF
. TRBJ1-2 . TRBV11-2 TGTGCCAGCAGACCCATTGGGAGGGGGGGCTATGGCTACACCTTC CASRPIGRGGYGYTF
. TRBJ2-2 . TRBV4-3 TGCGCCAGCAGCCAAGAGTCGGGACTGCTGAACACCGGGGAGCTGTTTTTT CASSQESGLLNTGELFF
TRBD2 TRBJ2-3 . TRBV5-1 TGCGCCAGCAGCTGGGGTACTAGCGGGGGGGCCCCAGATACGCAGTATTTT CASSWGTSGGAPDTQYF
. TRBJ1-1 . TRBV5-5 TGTGCCAGCAACTACCCCGACAGATCCGAAGCTTTCTTT CASNYPDRSEAFF
TRBD1 TRBJ2-3 . TRBV9 TGTGCCAGCAGCCATGGACAGGGCCCAGATACGCAGTATTTT CASSHGQGPDTQYF
TRBD2 TRBJ2-6 . TRBV5-6 TGTGCCAGCAGCTTGTGGGGGGGCTCTGGGGCCAACGTCCTGACTTTC CASSLWGGSGANVLTF
TRBD1 TRBJ1-1 . TRBV7-3 TGTGCCAGCAGGCCAACAGGGGGGACTGAAGCTTTCTTT CASRPTGGTEAFF
TRBD1 TRBJ1-4 once TRBV5-1 TGCGCCAGCAGCTTTTTACAGGGGAACAATGAAAAACTGTTTTTT CASSFLQGNNEKLFF
. TRBJ2-1 . TRBV12-1 TGTGCCAGCAGAGGACTAGCGGGAGTATACAATGAGCAGTTCTTC CASRGLAGVYNEQFF
. TRBJ1-5 . TRBV7-2 TGTGCCAGCAGCCCGACCCTCAGCGCCCAGCCCCAGCATTTT CASSPTLSAQPQHF
. TRBJ2-1 . TRBV12-3/TRBV12-4 TGTGCCAGCAGACCCAGCGGCTGGCGGCAGTTCTTC CASRPSGWRQFF
. TRBJ1-2 . TRBV2 TGTGCCAGCAGGGCCCCAGGGATCCAGGGCGCATATGGCTACACCTTC CASRAPGIQGAYGYTF
. TRBJ1-2 . TRBV4-2 TGTGCCAGCAGCCAAGAGGGAGCTTGGGGGGGATCCTATGGCTACACCTTC CASSQEGAWGGSYGYTF
. TRBJ1-1 . TRBV29-1 TGCAGCGCCAAACAGGATATGAACACTGAAGCTTTCTTT CSAKQDMNTEAFF
. TRBJ1-3 . TRBV29-1 TGCAGCGTTGGCATTGGGGGGTCTGGAAACACCATATATTTT CSVGIGGSGNTIYF
TRBD1 TRBJ2-3 . TRBV2 TGTGCCAGCAGCCAAAGACAGGGCCTAGTTACGCAGTATTTT CASSQRQGLVTQYF
TRBD2 TRBJ2-4 . TRBV4-1 TGCGCCAGCAGCCAAGAGGCTAGCGGGAGTATAGGTGCGGGGATTCAGTACTTC CASSQEASGSIGAGIQYF
TRBD1 TRBJ1-5 once TRBV12-5 TGTGCTAGTGGTTTGGCACAGGGGGAAGGTCAGCCCCAGCATTTT CASGLAQGEGQPQHF
TRBD1 TRBJ1-1 . TRBV24-1 TGTGCCACCAGTGATTTCAGGGGGACTGAAGCTTTCTTT CATSDFRGTEAFF